This T cell receptor (beta chain) derives from a study of T cell repertoires in cytomegalovirus infection. Looking at the study overall: Peptides in the study included HLA-C-restricted and HLA-B-restricted CMV epitopes. Study results and caveats: The ex vivo response was dominated by HLA-C-restricted CMV-specific TCR beta clonotypes.

One entry per CDR3 protein, called by TCRdb with MiXCR from the reads. Of hundreds of thousands of distinct CDR3 sequences in the sample, about 27% are singletons; the top ten hold 15% to 25%. The V gene's germline CDR1 is SGHTA and CDR2 FQGNSA. The CDR3 runs 16 residues. With 1 base clipped from V and 2 bases from J, the junction kept 7 bases outside the gene matches. This clonotype was detected only a few times. As yet, its antigen is unknown. This rearrangement joins TRBV7-2 to TRBJ2-5; 7 bases align to TRBD1. This clonotype was obtained from a human donor in good health (CMV status not recorded). Some clones in this sample may be carry-over from other donors' samples. Sequencing used cultured PBMCs, obtained from culture after CMV antigen stimulation. CDR3 nucleotide sequence: TGTGCCAGCAGCTTAGGAGGGGGCAGGGCACAAGAGACCCAGTACTTC. This translates into CASSLGGGRAQETQYF.